This T cell receptor (beta chain) was identified in a study of T cell repertoires in cytomegalovirus infection. Study-level results: Dominating the ex vivo response were TCR beta clonotypes that were CMV-specific and HLA-C-restricted.

This clonotype was seen more than once but under ten times. Its antigen is still unknown. V gave up 3 bases and J gave up 6 bases, with 16 bases separating them. Germline lookup yields CDR1 SGHTA and CDR2 FQGNSA. The CDR3 covers 15 residues. MiXCR, applied by TCRdb to the reads, yields one record per CDR3 protein. The table shows more than 200,000 distinct CDR3 sequences, with approximately 10% occurring only once. The specimen was PBMCs. The sequence was collected from a human donor in good health (CMV status not recorded). Some clones in this sample may be carry-over from other donors' samples. V and J are TRBV7-2 and TRBJ2-3; TRBD2 might be the D (6 bases). Written as DNA, the CDR3 is TGTGCCAGCAGCTTCGGCGGGGAAGGGTGGGATACGCAGTATTTT. Its protein product is CASSFGGEGWDTQYF.